The 29 T cell receptor beta chains given below trace back to one sample, sequenced in a study of T cells in Graves' hyperthyroidism and ophthalmopathy. RNA transcripts yielded amplified TCR beta CDR3 regions. HTBI primers were employed in a first-round RT-PCR of the TCR CDR3. In TCRdb, the multiplex PCR reads were re-called with MiXCR into one record per CDR3 protein. Of fewer than 750,000 distinct CDR3 sequences in the sample, approximately 15% were seen once. Sequencing used blood. The receptors derive from a woman between 40 and 50 years old with Graves' ophthalmopathy.

This clonotype was seen repeatedly, ten times or more. The chain is built from TRBV28 and TRBJ2-7; D is perhaps TRBD1 or TRBD2 (6 bases each). CDR1 is MDHEN and CDR2 is SYDVKM in the germline V gene. The CDR3 has 14 amino acids. With 7 bases removed from V and 5 bases from J, the gap between germline ends came to 18 bases. CDR3 loop: CASIPTGEGDEQYF. CDR3 nucleotide sequence: TGTGCCAGCATTCCCACGGGAGAGGGGGACGAGCAGTACTTC.

This clonotype was seen once. This chain uses TRBV27 with TRBJ2-5, with a possible D match to TRBD2 (6 bases). In germline, CDR1 is MNHEY, CDR2 SMNVEV (reference sequence). V was trimmed by 5 bases and J by 7 bases, leaving 17 bases between them. The CDR3 length is 14 residues. CDR3 amino acids: CASSPRGTLTTQYF. CDR3 nucleotide sequence: TGTGCCAGCAGTCCGCGGGGTACCCTAACGACCCAGTACTTC.

This clonotype was seen ten or more times. The chain couples TRBV6-5 to TRBJ1-5; D is ambiguous. This CDR3 spans 15 amino acids. Per germline, CDR1 MNHEY and CDR2 SVGAGI. V lost 0 bases and J 0 bases, leaving 6 bases between the germline ends. This CDR3 reads CASSYSSDSNQPQHF. The CDR3 nucleotides are TGTGCCAGCAGTTACTCCTCCGATAGCAATCAGCCCCAGCATTTT.

This clonotype was found a few times. This chain joins TRBV12-3 or TRBV12-4 and TRBJ2-2; unclear D gene. The CDR3 is made up of 14 amino acids. The V end was cut by 3 bases, the J end by 3 bases, with 8 bases between. Here the CDR3 reads CASSFIDHTGELFF. The CDR3 DNA follows: TGTGCCAGCAGTTTCATCGACCACACCGGGGAGCTGTTTTTT.

Only a few counts were recorded for this clonotype. J is TRBJ1-6 and V is TRBV5-1; D unclear. Germline V CDR1 and CDR2: SGHRS, YFSETQ. The V gene lost 3 bases and the J gene lost 7 bases, with 8 bases spanning the gap. This CDR3 has 13 amino acids. In DNA form, the CDR3 reads TGCGCCAGCAGCTCGGACGCGAATTCACCCCTCCACTTT. Translated, it gives CASSSDANSPLHF.

This clonotype was observed many times. DNA of the CDR3: TGTGCCAGCAGTTCGCCCCCGGAGACCCAGTACTTC. It yields the protein CASSSPPETQYF. The chain combines TRBV28 with TRBJ2-5; D gene unclear. CDR1 is MDHEN and CDR2 is SYDVKM in the germline V gene. V lost 4 bases and J 5 bases, leaving 8 bases between the germline ends. The length of the CDR3 is 12 residues.

The sample holds many counts of this clonotype. This rearrangement joins TRBV7-8 to TRBJ2-7; TRBD2 might be the D (5 bases). This CDR3 is 14 amino acids long. From germline, CDR1 is SGHVS and CDR2 FQNEAQ. Trimming left V 1 base short and J 3 bases short, with 10 bases between. CDR3 sequence: CASSLELGGYEQYF. Here the CDR3 DNA reads TGTGCCAGCAGCTTAGAATTAGGAGGCTACGAGCAGTACTTC. Full variable domain (missing parts from reference TRBV7-8 and TRBJ2-7): GAGVSQSPRYKVAKRGQDVALRCDPISGHVSLFWYQQALGQGPEFLTYFQNEAQLDKSGLPSDRFFAERPEGSVSTLKIQRTQQEDSAVYLCASSLELGGYEQYFGPGTRLTVT.

This clonotype occurred a few times. This chain joins TRBV6-1 and TRBJ2-2, with D uncertain. CDR3 size: 12 residues. V dropped 6 bases and J dropped 7 bases, with 9 bases sitting between them. The germline V gene has CDR1 MNHNS and CDR2 SASEGT. The CDR3 loop reads CASSRSYGELFF. The CDR3 bases are TGTGCCAGCAGCCGAAGTTACGGGGAGCTGTTTTTT.

CDR3: CASSLAGLAGRNIQYF. The DNA of the CDR3 is TGTGCCAGCAGCTTAGCCGGACTAGCGGGCAGAAACATTCAGTACTTC. The rearrangement links TRBV7-9 to TRBJ2-4; 11 bases are shared with TRBD2. J lost 6 bases, V lost 0 bases, and 4 bases had no gene match. From germline, CDR1 is SEHNR and CDR2 FQNEAQ (reference sequence). CDR3 length: 16 amino acids.

V usage is TRBV18 and J usage is TRBJ2-5; no clear D gene. Germline CDR1 reads KGHSH; CDR2 reads LQKENI. V was clipped by 6 bases and J by 5 bases, with 16 bases between them. The CDR3 is 14 amino acids. DNA for the CDR3: TGTGCCAGCTCCCTAAAGTCAGGTGATGAGACCCAGTACTTC. This encodes CASSLKSGDETQYF.

The CDR3, as DNA: TGCGCCAGCAGCCCCGGGGGTAGCGCTACCTTCGAGCAGTACTTC. Translation gives CASSPGGSATFEQYF. The rearrangement joins TRBV5-1 to TRBJ2-7; tentative D call: TRBD2 (6 bases). The CDR3 contains 15 residues. Germline CDR1 reads SGHRS; CDR2 reads YFSETQ. Trimming removed 4 bases from V and 6 bases from J, with 20 bases in between. Full variable domain (rest looked up from reference TRBV5-1 and TRBJ2-7): KAGVTQTPRYLIKTRGQQVTLSCSPISGHRSVSWYQQTPGQGLQFLFEYFSETQRNKGNFPGRFSGRQFSNSRSEMNVSTLELGDSALYLCASSPGGSATFEQYFGPGTRLTVT.

This clonotype was seen more than once but under ten times. The CDR3 sequence is CSVGKLPGQGAGKLFF. CDR3 bases: TGCAGCGTTGGAAAACTACCGGGACAGGGGGCGGGAAAGCTGTTTTTT. The chain is built from TRBV29-1 and TRBJ2-2; 12 nucleotides align to TRBD1. The CDR3 consists of 16 residues. Germline V CDR1 and CDR2: SQVTM, ANQGSEA. Trimming took 4 bases from V and 12 from J; bases not matched to a gene: 15.

In its sample, this clonotype was seen a few times. This chain links TRBV14 with TRBJ1-2; a possible D gene is TRBD1 (6 bases). This CDR3 spans 17 amino acids. V was shortened by 3 bases and J by 5 bases, with 22 bases between the two germline ends. The V gene's germline CDR1 is SGHDN and CDR2 FVKESK. The CDR3 sequence: CASSQEYKIGTLYGYTF. The CDR3 region has the DNA TGTGCCAGCAGCCAGGAGTATAAGATCGGGACACTTTATGGCTACACCTTC.

The chain employs TRBV5-1 and TRBJ2-5; maybe TRBD1 (6 bases). Between the trimmed V and J ends, which lost 3 bases and 2 bases, there was a span of 17 bases. The CDR3 runs 16 residues. Germline V lookup: CDR1 SGHRS, CDR2 YFSETQ. The CDR3 sequence: CASSSRLRTAQETQYF. In DNA, the CDR3 is TGCGCCAGCAGCTCGCGTTTACGGACAGCTCAAGAGACCCAGTACTTC.

This clonotype has ten or more counts. The chain recombines TRBV6-5 with TRBJ1-3; D call uncertain. The germline CDR1 and CDR2 sequences are MNHEY and SVGAGI. Deletions cut 1 base from V and 4 bases from J, with 11 bases between. CDR3 size: 15 residues. For the CDR3, the DNA is TGTGCCAGCAGTTACTGGGGAAGCACGGGAAACACCATATATTTT. It yields the protein CASSYWGSTGNTIYF.

This clonotype has ten or more counts. The CDR3 sequence is CATSDLKAAETQYF. The CDR3 region has the DNA TGTGCCACCAGTGATTTGAAGGCCGCAGAGACCCAGTACTTC. The rearrangement joins TRBV24-1 to TRBJ2-5; D unclear. This CDR3 has 14 residues. V was clipped by 0 bases and J by 4 bases, with 8 bases between them. Germline loops: CDR1 KGHDR, CDR2 SFDVKD.

The gene calls are TRBV20-1 and TRBJ2-7; D possibly corresponds to TRBD2 (5 bases). Trimming cost V 2 bases and J 0 bases, with 11 bases left between them. This CDR3 has 14 residues. From germline, CDR1 is DFQATT and CDR2 SNEGSKA (reference sequence). The CDR3 region is CSARPTGVSYEQYF. The CDR3 DNA reads TGCAGTGCTAGACCCACCGGGGTCTCCTACGAGCAGTACTTC.

This clonotype was seen a few times. V gene TRBV5-6 combines with J gene TRBJ1-1; 7 bases are a match to TRBD1. V shed 4 bases, J shed 4 bases, and the junction held 4 bases outside the gene matches. There are 13 residues in the CDR3. Germline lookup yields CDR1 SGHDT and CDR2 YYEEEE. CDR3 sequence reads: CASSVQGGTEAFF. CDR3 in DNA: TGTGCCAGCAGCGTCCAGGGGGGCACTGAAGCTTTCTTT.

The chain employs TRBV12-3 or TRBV12-4 and TRBJ2-7; a possible D gene is TRBD1 (5 bases). The germline V and J ends were trimmed by 5 bases and 3 bases, with 14 bases remaining between them. This CDR3 has 14 residues. The chain's CDR3 is CASSHPDSDYEQYF. CDR3 in DNA: TGTGCCAGCAGTCATCCAGACAGCGACTACGAGCAGTACTTC.

The chain employs TRBV7-8 and TRBJ2-7; D possibly corresponds to TRBD1 (5 bases). Deletions cut 5 bases from V and 0 bases from J, with 23 bases between. The CDR3 length is 18 residues. Looked up from germline, CDR1 is SGHVS and CDR2 is FQNEAQ. The CDR3 bases are TGTGCCAGCAGCACGTCAGGGTCTGGTGTCAGCAGCTCCTACGAGCAGTACTTC. It yields the protein CASSTSGSGVSSSYEQYF.

The V gene is TRBV16, the J gene TRBJ2-7, with TRBD2 as a possible D gene (5 bases). The CDR3 is 11 amino acids. Trimming left V 11 bases short and J 6 bases short, with 14 bases between. Germline assignment: CDR1 KGHSY and CDR2 FQNENV. In DNA, the CDR3 is TGTGCCGGCGGAAACGGAGGCGAGCAGTACTTC. Translated, it gives CAGGNGGEQYF.

This sequence joins TRBV7-8 and TRBJ1-5; TRBD1 matches 9 bases. The ends lost 3 bases at V and 5 bases at J; junction bases unmatched: 5. Germline V lookup: CDR1 SGHVS, CDR2 FQNEAQ. The CDR3 has 15 amino acids. The CDR3 DNA reads as TGTGCCAGCAGCTTGGACAGGGGAGCGGATCAGCCCCAGCATTTT. It yields the protein CASSLDRGADQPQHF.

This clonotype was seen ten or more times. The V and J genes are TRBV27 and TRBJ2-5; D unresolved. V lost 0 bases and J 5 bases, leaving 13 bases between the germline ends. CDR1 is MNHEY, CDR2 SMNVEV, per germline (reference sequence). The CDR3 length is 15 residues. This chain's CDR3 is CASSLSVTASETQYF. CDR3 bases: TGTGCCAGCAGTTTATCGGTAACGGCCAGCGAGACCCAGTACTTC.

Many counts were recorded for this clonotype. The chain couples TRBV28 to TRBJ2-3; D may be TRBD2 (6 bases). The CDR3 loop spans 15 amino acids. V was trimmed by 4 bases and J by 5 bases, leaving 16 bases between them. Germline lookup yields CDR1 MDHEN and CDR2 SYDVKM. The CDR3 nucleotides read TGTGCCAGCAGTTCCCCCGGGAGAGGGAAAGATACGCAGTATTTT. This encodes CASSSPGRGKDTQYF.

Of note for this clonotype: This may be a read error, as it is one base from a much larger clone. The CDR3 DNA sequence: TGTGCCAGTAGTCTTCAGGGGACGGACGCTGAAGCTTTCTTT. Translating it yields CASSLQGTDAEAFF. The J gene is TRBJ1-1, the V gene TRBV6-1; possibly TRBD1 for D (6 bases). The CDR3 totals 14 residues. Germline V CDR1 and CDR2: MNHNS, SASEGT. V dropped 9 bases and J dropped 6 bases, with 20 bases sitting between them.

This clonotype occurred many times. V gene TRBV2 combines with J gene TRBJ1-2; 7 bases fit TRBD1. Germline CDR1 and CDR2: SNHLY and FYNNEI. The CDR3 runs 14 residues. V lost 4 bases and J lost 4; bases outside the gene matches: 6. CDR3 amino acids: CASSGQGGVYGYTF. The DNA for the CDR3 is TGTGCCAGCAGTGGACAGGGAGGTGTCTATGGCTACACCTTC.

The chain has TRBV6-5 and TRBJ1-1; tentatively, D is TRBD1 (5 bases). The CDR3 is 14 amino acids. The ends were cut back, 7 bases at V and 4 bases at J, with 16 bases in the middle. The V gene's germline CDR1 is MNHEY and CDR2 SVGAGI. The CDR3 DNA reads as TGTGCCAGCAATTTGTTCAGGGAAGGCACTGAAGCTTTCTTT. Protein product: CASNLFREGTEAFF.

Only a few counts were recorded for this clonotype. The V gene is TRBV5-8, the J gene TRBJ2-2; D is ambiguous. The germline CDR1 and CDR2 sequences are SGHTS and YDEGEE. V lost 7 bases, J lost 0 bases, and 10 bases lay in between. The CDR3 contains 14 residues. The CDR3 DNA sequence: TGTGCCAGCTCCGGACCGTCGAACACCGGGGAGCTGTTTTTT. Protein: CASSGPSNTGELFF. The complete variable domain, with remaining parts taken from reference TRBV5-8 and TRBJ2-2, reads EAGVTQSPTHLIKTRGQQATLRCSPISGHTSVYWYQQALGLGLQFLLWYDEGEERNRGNFPPRFSGRQFPNYSSELNVNALELEDSALYLCASSGPSNTGELFFGEGSRLTVL.

The rearrangement joins TRBV6-1 to TRBJ1-1; the match to TRBD1 covers 9 bases. The CDR3 sequence is 15 residues long. Germline CDR1 reads MNHNS; CDR2 reads SASEGT. J lost 6 bases, V lost 4 bases, and 9 bases had no gene match. CDR3 bases: TGTGCCAGCAGTGCGATCGGACAGGGGAGGGCTGAAGCTTTCTTT. The encoded protein is CASSAIGQGRAEAFF.